The 7 T cell receptor beta chains listed next were all sequenced from one sample in a study of CD8+CD57+ T cells in acquired aplastic anemia. The study profiled TCR beta VDJ and CDR3 using genomic DNA as template. In TCRdb, the reads were re-called with MiXCR into one record per CDR3 protein. The sample yields roughly 170,000 distinct CDR3 sequences, roughly 50% seen once. CD8+CD57+ cell expansion, shown by flow cytometry, had occurred in the patients selected for sequencing. Sequenced sample: sorted CD4+, CD8+, or CD8+CD57+ T cells (not recorded which) from PBMCs. The source of these receptors is a human donor with aplastic anemia.

This clonotype was observed many times. This rearrangement joins TRBV29-1 to TRBJ1-5; maybe TRBD1 (5 bases). The CDR3 sequence is 13 residues long. Trimming removed 4 bases from V and 3 bases from J, with 10 bases in between. Germline V gene data show CDR1 as SQVTM and CDR2 as ANQGSEA. The CDR3 spells CSVGQGLNQPQHF. CDR3 nucleotide sequence: TGCAGCGTTGGCCAGGGCCTCAATCAGCCCCAGCATTTT.

This chain connects TRBV7-9 to TRBJ2-7, with 10 bases lining up with TRBD2. Losses at the gene ends were 4 bases for V and 9 bases for J; bases not matched to a gene: 6. The CDR3 length is 13 residues. Germline CDR1 is SEHNR and CDR2 is FQNEAQ (reference sequence). The CDR3 region is CASSSGTSEGQYV. The CDR3 DNA follows: TGTGCCAGCAGCTCGGGGACTAGCGAAGGGCAGTACGTC.

This clonotype was detected only a few times. This chain joins TRBV12-3 or TRBV12-4 and TRBJ1-6, with D possibly being TRBD1 (6 bases). The CDR3 totals 14 residues. V was clipped by 6 bases and J by 10 bases, with 16 bases between them. CDR3 sequence (DNA): TGTGCCAGCAGCCCGGGGGGCGAGGGGTCACCCCTCCACTTT. Protein sequence: CASSPGGEGSPLHF.

At least ten counts were recorded for this clonotype. The V gene is TRBV4-1, the J gene TRBJ2-1, with 14 nucleotides matching TRBD2. Germline V CDR1 and CDR2: MGHRA, YSYEKL. The CDR3 length is 16 residues. With 3 bases clipped from V and 10 bases from J, the junction kept 8 bases outside the gene matches. Here the CDR3 reads CASSQPGTSGGTEQFF. The CDR3 DNA reads TGCGCCAGCAGCCAGCCCGGGACTAGCGGGGGAACGGAGCAGTTCTTC.

This sequence joins TRBV2 and TRBJ2-3; 9 bases agree with TRBD2. The V gene end was trimmed by 2 bases and the J gene end by 4 bases; junction bases not matched to a gene: 4. Germline values: CDR1 SNHLY, CDR2 FYNNEI. The CDR3 consists of 15 residues. CDR3 loop: CASSELGGGADTQYF. CDR3 in DNA: TGTGCCAGCAGTGAACTTGGCGGGGGGGCAGATACGCAGTATTTT.

The CDR3, as DNA: TGTGCCACCAGTGAAAGGGCGAGCAATCAGCCCCAGCATTTT. Amino acids: CATSERASNQPQHF. The rearrangement joins TRBV24-1 to TRBJ1-5; D is undetermined. The CDR3 spans 14 residues. Between the trimmed V and J ends, which lost 4 bases and 1 base, there was a span of 7 bases. CDR1 is KGHDR and CDR2 is SFDVKD in the germline V gene.

The J gene is TRBJ2-7, the V gene TRBV20-1; 8 nucleotides match TRBD1. Unmatched junction bases numbered 9, after V lost 0 bases and J lost 5 bases. The germline V gene has CDR1 DFQATT and CDR2 SNEGSKA (reference sequence). CDR3 length: 15 residues. This CDR3 is CSARDLGTGKDEQYF. CDR3 nucleotides: TGCAGTGCTAGAGACCTCGGGACAGGCAAGGACGAGCAGTACTTC.